These 23 T cell receptor beta chains share one sample of origin, sequenced in a study of shared clonotypes between healthy human individuals. Clones were read by immunoSEQ multiplex PCR, and TCRdb kept only the in-frame ones, dropping some. Of fewer than 1.8 million clones listed, just under 99% are singletons. The specimen was naive CD4+ T cells sorted from blood. As for subset: CD45RA+ positively selected. These receptor sequences come from a man younger than 45 in good health.

This rearrangement joins TRBV5-1 to TRBJ2-1; TRBD2 matches 8 bases. The CDR3 is made up of 15 amino acids. The V segment lost 4 bases and the J segment 8 bases; nucleotides outside the gene matches: 11. Per the germline V gene, CDR1 is SGHRS and CDR2 is YFSETQ. This CDR3 reads CASSPGTSLADEQFF. The CDR3 DNA is TGCGCCAGCAGCCCCGGGACTAGTCTAGCAGATGAGCAGTTCTTC.

V usage is TRBV2 and J usage is TRBJ1-2; D may be TRBD1 (6 bases). The germline gives CDR1 SNHLY, CDR2 FYNNEI. The CDR3 extends over 16 amino acids. V lost 5 bases to trimming and J lost 0 bases, with 16 bases between them. The DNA of the CDR3 is TGTGCCAGCAGTTATAGGACAGCTACAACTAACTATGGCTACACCTTC. Protein: CASSYRTATTNYGYTF. Full variable domain (missing parts from reference TRBV2 and TRBJ1-2): EPEVTQTPSHQVTQMGQEVILRCVPISNHLYFYWYRQILGQKVEFLVSFYNNEISEKSEIFDDQFSVERPDGSNFTLKIRSTKLEDSAMYFCASSYRTATTNYGYTFGSGTRLTVV.

The J gene is TRBJ1-5, the V gene TRBV5-1, with a tentative D call TRBD1 (5 bases). V lost 0 bases to trimming and J lost 5 bases, with 9 bases between them. Germline-derived CDR1 and CDR2 are SGHRS and YFSETQ. CDR3 length equals 14 residues. The CDR3 sequence is CASSLGAGYQPQHF. CDR3 sequence (DNA): TGCGCCAGCAGCTTGGGGGCAGGGTATCAGCCCCAGCATTTT.

The V gene is TRBV27, the J gene TRBJ1-5; D is uncertain. The CDR3 covers 13 residues. V was clipped by 0 bases and J by 7 bases, with 7 bases between them. Germline lookup yields CDR1 MNHEY and CDR2 SMNVEV (reference sequence). The CDR3 region has the DNA TGTGCCAGCAGTTTATCGAATAAGCAGCCCCAGCATTTT. Residues: CASSLSNKQPQHF.

The chain uses TRBV30 and TRBJ1-1; no firm D call. V was shortened by 2 bases and J by 3 bases, with 4 bases between the two germline ends. The germline CDR1 and CDR2 sequences are GTSNPN and SVGIG (reference sequence). The CDR3 sequence is 11 residues long. CDR3 nucleotides: TGTGCCTGGAGTCGGGACACTGAAGCTTTCTTT. It is translated as CAWSRDTEAFF. The entire variable domain, with the rest obtained from reference TRBV30 and TRBJ1-1, is as follows: SQTIHQWPATLVQPVGSPLSLECTVEGTSNPNLYWYRQAAGRGLQLLFYSVGIGQISSEVPQNLSASRPQDRQFILSSKKLLLSDSGFYLCAWSRDTEAFFGQGTRLTVV.

The chain uses TRBV29-1 and TRBJ1-2; possibly TRBD1 for D (5 bases). Trimming took off 7 bases at V and 4 bases at J, with 19 bases between the two ends. This CDR3 region has 14 residues. CDR1 and CDR2 (germline): SQVTM, ANQGSEA. CDR3 sequence: CSANRDREFYGYTF. CDR3 DNA sequence: TGCAGCGCCAATCGGGACCGAGAATTCTATGGCTACACCTTC.

This chain links TRBV2 with TRBJ1-1; 7 bases line up with TRBD1. This CDR3 has 14 amino acids. Germline loops: CDR1 SNHLY, CDR2 FYNNEI. The junction had 12 bases not matched to a gene; V was cut back by 7 bases and J by 7 bases. CDR3 nucleotides: TGTGCCAGCAACGACAGGGCCCCGGCACTTGAAGCTTTCTTT. This codes for CASNDRAPALEAFF.

The V gene is TRBV11-2, the J gene TRBJ2-7, with a weak D call TRBD1 (5 bases). The V end lost 6 bases, the J end lost 4 bases, and 16 bases lay between the germline ends. The CDR3 is made up of 14 amino acids. Germline CDR1 reads SGHAT; CDR2 reads FQNNGV. CDR3 region: CASRTASTGYEQYF. CDR3 DNA: TGTGCCAGCAGGACAGCATCGACCGGGTACGAGCAGTACTTC.

V is TRBV7-8 and J is TRBJ2-7; D is perhaps TRBD1 (6 bases). The germline V and J ends were trimmed by 5 bases and 4 bases, with 18 bases remaining between them. The CDR3 has 15 amino acids. The V gene's germline CDR1 is SGHVS and CDR2 FQNEAQ. The CDR3 sequence: CASSQRTARGYEQYF. DNA of the CDR3: TGTGCCAGCAGCCAGAGGACAGCGCGCGGGTACGAGCAGTACTTC.

V and J are TRBV4-2 and TRBJ1-5; D unresolved. Germline V gene sequence: CDR1 LGHNA, CDR2 YNFKEQ. The CDR3 totals 14 residues. V gave up 0 bases and J gave up 1 base, with 4 bases separating them. CDR3 in amino acids: CASSQEDSNQPQHF. As DNA, the CDR3 is TGTGCCAGCAGCCAAGAGGACAGCAATCAGCCCCAGCATTTT.

The chain combines TRBV11-2 with TRBJ2-3; a possible D gene is TRBD1 (6 bases). The V gene's germline CDR1 is SGHAT and CDR2 FQNNGV. The V gene lost 1 base and the J gene lost 10 bases, with 18 bases spanning the gap. The CDR3 contains 15 residues. This CDR3 reads CASSLGRGDISPQYF. The CDR3 DNA reads as TGTGCCAGCAGCTTAGGGAGAGGGGACATATCCCCGCAGTATTTT.

This chain links TRBV11-2 with TRBJ2-7, with D perhaps TRBD2 (5 bases). The germline CDR1 and CDR2 sequences are SGHAT and FQNNGV. This CDR3 is built from 14 residues. The ends were cut back, 7 bases at V and 0 bases at J, with 13 bases in the middle. As DNA, the CDR3 is TGTGCCAGCACCCCCGGGGTTGGCTCCTACGAGCAGTACTTC. It specifies CASTPGVGSYEQYF.

The rearrangement links TRBV19 to TRBJ2-7, with TRBD1 matching 8 bases. The V and J ends lost 4 bases and 3 bases, in that order; junction bases with no gene match: 5. This CDR3 has 14 amino acids. The germline V gene encodes CDR1 LNHDA and CDR2 SQIVND (reference sequence). CDR3 DNA sequence: TGTGCCAGTAGTACCCGGACAGGGAGCTACGAGCAGTACTTC. It translates to CASSTRTGSYEQYF.

This chain joins TRBV30 and TRBJ1-4, with unresolved D. CDR1 and CDR2 (germline): GTSNPN, SVGIG (reference sequence). V gave up 4 bases and J gave up 7 bases, with 19 bases separating them. This CDR3 spans 15 amino acids. CDR3 DNA sequence: TGTGCCTGGACTAGGCGCAAAGGTGGCTCTGAAAAACTGTTTTTT. Residues: CAWTRRKGGSEKLFF.

The J gene is TRBJ2-1, the V gene TRBV5-1; either TRBD1 or TRBD2 may fit D (6 bases each). The CDR3 contains 15 residues. The ends were cut back, 5 bases at V and 4 bases at J, with 16 bases in the middle. Germline V gene data show CDR1 as SGHRS and CDR2 as YFSETQ. The CDR3 reads CASRLVGGRYNEQFF. DNA for the CDR3: TGCGCCAGCAGGCTTGTGGGGGGCCGGTACAATGAGCAGTTCTTC.

The rearrangement joins TRBV2 to TRBJ1-4; no clear D gene. CDR3 length equals 13 residues. The germline CDR1 and CDR2 sequences are SNHLY and FYNNEI. V was pared by 6 bases and J by 3 bases, with 8 bases between. CDR3: CASSRGANEKLFF. CDR3 sequence (DNA): TGTGCCAGCAGCCGGGGAGCTAATGAAAAACTGTTTTTT.

A remark on this clone: This CDR3 is also generated by other DNA sequences in the sample. The V call is TRBV19, the J call TRBJ2-7; 13 bases align to TRBD2. The CDR3 spans 15 residues. Germline assignment: CDR1 LNHDA and CDR2 SQIVND (reference sequence). V lost 5 bases to trimming and J lost 3 bases; unmatched junction nucleotides: 4. CDR3 region: CASSLRTSGSYEQYF. The CDR3 DNA reads TGTGCCAGTAGTCTACGGACTAGCGGGAGCTACGAGCAGTACTTC.

As for this clone: This CDR3 is also generated by other DNA sequences in the sample. The chain uses TRBV6-6 and TRBJ1-3; no clear D gene. This CDR3 spans 15 amino acids. Germline V gives CDR1 MNHNY, CDR2 SVGAGI (reference sequence). Trimming removed 2 bases from V and 0 bases from J, with 8 bases in between. The CDR3 DNA is TGTGCCAGCAGTTACCGGGGTAGCTCTGGAAACACCATATATTTT. This translates into CASSYRGSSGNTIYF.

This chain links TRBV28 with TRBJ2-5, with TRBD2 as a possible D gene (7 bases). This CDR3 spans 15 amino acids. Germline loops: CDR1 MDHEN, CDR2 SYDVKM. Trimming removed 5 bases at V and 3 bases at J, with 16 bases between. CDR3 bases: TGTGCCAGCAGTCTCGGGGGGCGACGAAAAGAGACCCAGTACTTC. It yields the protein CASSLGGRRKETQYF.

V usage is TRBV2 and J usage is TRBJ2-3; 8 bases map to TRBD1. Per germline, CDR1 SNHLY and CDR2 FYNNEI. The junction had 5 bases not matched to a gene; V was cut back by 9 bases and J by 6 bases. The CDR3 runs 12 residues. In DNA form, the CDR3 reads TGTGCCAGTCGACAGGGGCTTGATACGCAGTATTTT. Amino acid sequence: CASRQGLDTQYF.

CDR3 sequence reads: CASSQEGRGIDTGELFF. CDR3 sequence (DNA): TGCGCCAGCAGCCAAGAGGGCAGGGGGATTGACACCGGGGAGCTGTTTTTT. This rearrangement joins TRBV4-1 to TRBJ2-2, with TRBD1 matching 7 bases. CDR1 is MGHRA and CDR2 is YSYEKL in the germline V gene. This CDR3 region has 17 residues. The ends lost 0 bases at V and 3 bases at J; junction bases unmatched: 7.

The gene calls are TRBV29-1 and TRBJ1-2, with a possible D match to TRBD1 (5 bases). Germline-derived CDR1 and CDR2 are SQVTM and ANQGSEA. Trimming cost V 6 bases and J 2 bases, with 19 bases left between them. This CDR3 contains 15 residues. The CDR3 reads CSVSGRVSRNYGYTF. CDR3 DNA sequence: TGCAGCGTGTCAGGGCGGGTCAGCCGAAACTATGGCTACACCTTC.

This rearrangement joins TRBV9 to TRBJ2-6, with D unresolved. V was clipped by 4 bases and J by 0 bases, with 5 bases between them. Per the germline V gene, CDR1 is SGDLS and CDR2 is YYNGEE. The CDR3 consists of 14 residues. The CDR3 nucleotides read TGTGCCAGCAGCCTCCACTCTGGGGCCAACGTCCTGACTTTC. It yields the protein CASSLHSGANVLTF. Full variable domain (rest looked up from reference TRBV9 and TRBJ2-6): DSGVTQTPKHLITATGQRVTLRCSPRSGDLSVYWYQQSLDQGLQFLIQYYNGEERAKGNILERFSAQQFPDLHSELNLSSLELGDSALYFCASSLHSGANVLTFGAGSRLTVL.